Each of the 13 T cell receptor beta chains below was sequenced from the same sample in a study of blood T cell repertoires in COVID-19. TCRdb's copy holds only in-frame clones and misses some; the assay was immunoSEQ multiplex PCR. The repertoire consists of about 270,000 clones, with over 75% occurring once and the leading ten covering approximately 11%. Sequenced sample: peripheral blood. The receptors here all came from a woman in her 70s with acute or convalescent COVID-19.

This sequence joins TRBV11-3 and TRBJ2-3; TRBD2 matches 7 bases. In germline, CDR1 is SGHNT, CDR2 YENEEA. J lost 3 bases, V lost 2 bases, and 5 bases had no gene match. The CDR3 has 15 amino acids. The CDR3 coding sequence is TGTGCCAGCAGCTTACAGGGAGGGAGGACAGATACGCAGTATTTT. Protein sequence: CASSLQGGRTDTQYF.

The V call is TRBV7-2, the J call TRBJ2-2, with D tentatively TRBD2 (7 bases). The CDR3 runs 15 residues. Germline V gene sequence: CDR1 SGHTA, CDR2 FQGNSA. Deletions cut 2 bases from V and 7 bases from J, with 14 bases between. Written as DNA, the CDR3 is TGTGCCAGCAGCTTAATCGGGGGGCGTAACGGGGAGCTGTTTTTT. It translates to CASSLIGGRNGELFF. Combining the CDR3 with reference TRBV7-2 and TRBJ2-2 gives the whole variable domain GAGVSQSPSNKVTEKGKDVELRCDPISGHTALYWYRQSLGQGLEFLIYFQGNSAPDKSGLPSDRFSAERTGGSVSTLTIQRTQQEDSAVYLCASSLIGGRNGELFFGEGSRLTVL.

This clone was observed once. The genes are TRBV11-3 and TRBJ2-2; TRBD2 is a possible D gene (6 bases). Germline V gene data show CDR1 as SGHNT and CDR2 as YENEEA. The CDR3 covers 17 residues. V was trimmed by 1 base and J by 4 bases, leaving 16 bases between them. CDR3 coding DNA: TGTGCCAGCAGCTTAGCTCTGACCGGGACTTCCACCGGGGAGCTGTTTTTT. It translates to CASSLALTGTSTGELFF.

The CDR3 region has the DNA TGTGCCAGTACCCCGGGAGTCTATGGCTACACCTTC. As protein: CASTPGVYGYTF. J is TRBJ1-2 and V is TRBV19; D ambiguous. CDR1 is LNHDA and CDR2 is SQIVND in the germline V gene (reference sequence). V was shortened by 7 bases and J by 4 bases, with 10 bases between the two germline ends. CDR3 length: 12 amino acids.

The chain joins TRBV15 to TRBJ2-2; a weak D match, TRBD2 (6 bases). The CDR3 has 15 amino acids. Germline CDR1 is LNHNV and CDR2 is YYDKDF (reference sequence). The V end lost 0 bases, the J end lost 7 bases, and 12 bases lay between the germline ends. The CDR3 DNA reads TGTGCCACCAGCAGAGAACGGGGGATCGGCGGGGAGCTGTTTTTT. Residues: CATSRERGIGGELFF.

The chain links TRBV7-2 to TRBJ2-7; possible D gene TRBD2, 5 bases. The CDR3 extends over 12 amino acids. Trimming took off 6 bases at V and 2 bases at J, with 8 bases between the two ends. CDR1 and CDR2 from the germline V gene are SGHTA and FQGNSA. The CDR3 DNA follows: TGTGCCAGCAGACTAGTTACCTACGAGCAGTACTTC. Encoded protein: CASRLVTYEQYF.

This rearrangement joins TRBV6-6 to TRBJ1-4, with TRBD1 matching over 7 bases. Per germline, CDR1 MNHNY and CDR2 SVGAGI (reference sequence). CDR3 length: 14 residues. With 6 bases clipped from V and 8 bases from J, the junction kept 9 bases outside the gene matches. The CDR3 reads CASSSTGWGEKLFF. The DNA for the CDR3 is TGTGCCAGCAGCTCGACAGGGTGGGGAGAAAAACTGTTTTTT.

The chain is built from TRBV7-9 and TRBJ1-4; D is unresolved. This CDR3 is built from 13 residues. Germline values: CDR1 SEHNR, CDR2 FQNEAQ (reference sequence). Between the trimmed V and J ends, which lost 2 bases and 8 bases, there was a span of 9 bases. CDR3 nucleotides: TGTGCCAGCAGCTTACTCCCAGGCGAAAAACTGTTTTTT. Amino acids: CASSLLPGEKLFF.

The table lists this clone with a count of one. This chain links TRBV6-5 with TRBJ1-2; the D is unclear. With 7 bases removed from V and 2 bases from J, the gap between germline ends came to 11 bases. This CDR3 region has 13 residues. The germline V gene has CDR1 MNHEY and CDR2 SVGAGI. CDR3 loop: CASNFEPNYGYTF. As DNA, the CDR3 is TGTGCCAGCAACTTCGAGCCCAACTATGGCTACACCTTC.

This clone was recorded once. The chain couples TRBV6-2 or TRBV6-3 to TRBJ1-2, with D unclear. The CDR3 length is 14 residues. V gave up 5 bases and J gave up 8 bases, with 18 bases separating them. Germline V CDR1 and CDR2: MNHEY, SVGEGT. CDR3 DNA sequence: TGTGCCAGCAGTCCAGCTAGACGCTCGGGGGGCTACACCTTC. Its translation is CASSPARRSGGYTF.

The chain is built from TRBV2 and TRBJ2-3, with TRBD1 identical over 7 bases. V was pared by 8 bases and J by 2 bases, with 7 bases of the junction left unmatched. CDR1 SNHLY and CDR2 FYNNEI come from the germline V gene. The CDR3 sequence is 14 residues long. CDR3 loop: CASGTVIYTDTQYF. As DNA, the CDR3 is TGTGCCAGCGGGACAGTAATCTACACAGATACGCAGTATTTT.

The chain links TRBV5-1 to TRBJ2-6, with D possibly TRBD1 on 5 matching bases. The CDR3 consists of 15 residues. Germline CDR1 reads SGHRS; CDR2 reads YFSETQ. Trimming removed 5 bases at V and 0 bases at J, with 9 bases between. The DNA of the CDR3 is TGCGCCAGCAGTAGTGACAGCTCTGGGGCCAACGTCCTGACTTTC. This encodes CASSSDSSGANVLTF.

V and J are TRBV5-1 and TRBJ2-7; 7 bases map to TRBD2. CDR1 and CDR2 from the germline V gene are SGHRS and YFSETQ. This CDR3 contains 13 residues. V dropped 1 base and J dropped 6; count of bases not matched to a gene: 4. In DNA, the CDR3 is TGCGCCAGCAGCTTGTGGGAGGGTTCCGAGCAGTACTTC. This codes for CASSLWEGSEQYF.